These T cell receptor beta chains were read from a single sample in a study of neurological immune-mediated disorders. TCRdb reprocessed the 5' RACE reads via MiXCR and lists one record per CDR3 protein. Altogether about 49,000 distinct CDR3 sequences are present, roughly 8.8% being singletons, with the ten largest covering about 1.9%. Sequencing input: PBMCs. The receptors derive from a woman in her forties in good health. CDR3s include the opening cysteine and the closing phenylalanine or tryptophan. Each record gives: J gene, V gene, clone size, D gene, CDR3 DNA, CDR3 protein. The D gene is left open where the match is weak. The size entry is marked missing in some rows and otherwise reads once, few, many or a size class.

J gene: TRBJ2-1
V gene: TRBV7-2
clone size: .
D gene: TRBD2
CDR3 DNA: TGTGCCAGCAGCTTAGATGCTAGCGGACCCTACAATGAGCAGTTCTTC
CDR3 protein: CASSLDASGPYNEQFF

J gene: TRBJ1-5
V gene: TRBV20-1
clone size: many
D gene: TRBD1
CDR3 DNA: TGCAGTGCTGTAATGAAGCGGACAGGGACTAGCAATCAGCCCCAGCATTTT
CDR3 protein: CSAVMKRTGTSNQPQHF

J gene: TRBJ1-5
V gene: TRBV24-1
clone size: many
D gene: .
CDR3 DNA: TGTGCCACCAGTGATGTAGGCCCCAGGGGCAATCAGCCCCAGCATTTT
CDR3 protein: CATSDVGPRGNQPQHF

J gene: TRBJ2-5
V gene: TRBV7-8
clone size: many
D gene: TRBD1
CDR3 DNA: TGTGCCAGCAGCTCGACAGGGGCGGCGGAGACCCAGTACTTC
CDR3 protein: CASSSTGAAETQYF

J gene: TRBJ2-3
V gene: TRBV7-2
clone size: many
D gene: TRBD2
CDR3 DNA: TGTGCCAGCAGCTTAGGGGTAGCGGGATACACAGATACGCAGTATTTT
CDR3 protein: CASSLGVAGYTDTQYF

J gene: TRBJ2-7
V gene: TRBV24-1
clone size: many
D gene: .
CDR3 DNA: TGTGCCACCAGTGATTCATCAGGGAAGAGCTCCTACGAGCAGTACTTC
CDR3 protein: CATSDSSGKSSYEQYF

J gene: TRBJ2-2
V gene: TRBV12-3/TRBV12-4
clone size: many
D gene: TRBD2
CDR3 DNA: TGTGCCAGCAGTCCCCGACTAGCGGGAGGCACCGGGGAGCTGTTTTTT
CDR3 protein: CASSPRLAGGTGELFF

J gene: TRBJ2-1
V gene: TRBV20-1
clone size: many
D gene: TRBD2
CDR3 DNA: TGCAGTGCTAGAGTACCAAGGGGCGGGAGGGCCAATGAGCAGTTCTTC
CDR3 protein: CSARVPRGGRANEQFF

J gene: TRBJ1-2
V gene: TRBV20-1
clone size: many
D gene: .
CDR3 DNA: TGCAGTGCTAGAGAAGGCAGGGTGGGGGGCAACTATGGCTACACCTTC
CDR3 protein: CSAREGRVGGNYGYTF

J gene: TRBJ1-1
V gene: TRBV5-5
clone size: many
D gene: .
CDR3 DNA: TGTGCCAGCATGAGGGGCACTGAAGCTTTCTTT
CDR3 protein: CASMRGTEAFF

J gene: TRBJ2-1
V gene: TRBV27
clone size: many
D gene: .
CDR3 DNA: TGTGCCAGCAGTTTATCGTCCGGGAAGGATGAGCAGTTCTTC
CDR3 protein: CASSLSSGKDEQFF

J gene: TRBJ2-3
V gene: TRBV20-1
clone size: many
D gene: TRBD2
CDR3 DNA: TGCAGTGCTCCAAGCGGGAGAGGGGCAGATACGCAGTATTTT
CDR3 protein: CSAPSGRGADTQYF

J gene: TRBJ1-5
V gene: TRBV7-8
clone size: many
D gene: .
CDR3 DNA: TGTGCCAGCAGCTTCCAACGGCATAATAGCAATCAGCCCCAGCATTTT
CDR3 protein: CASSFQRHNSNQPQHF

J gene: TRBJ1-1
V gene: TRBV30
clone size: .
D gene: .
CDR3 DNA: TGTGCCTGGCTAAAGGGGGATCTAGCTGAAGCTTTCTTT
CDR3 protein: CAWLKGDLAEAFF

J gene: TRBJ2-3
V gene: TRBV5-6
clone size: many
D gene: TRBD1
CDR3 DNA: TGTGCCAGCAGACGGGACAGGGAGGCAGATACGCAGTATTTT
CDR3 protein: CASRRDREADTQYF

J gene: TRBJ2-2
V gene: TRBV5-5
clone size: many
D gene: TRBD1
CDR3 DNA: TGTGCCAGACCGTCCGGGACAGGGGGTACCGGGGAGCTGTTTTTT
CDR3 protein: CARPSGTGGTGELFF

J gene: TRBJ2-1
V gene: TRBV3-1
clone size: many
D gene: TRBD2
CDR3 DNA: TGTGCCAGCAGCCAAGGAGGGACTAGCGGGACTTATGAGCAGTTCTTC
CDR3 protein: CASSQGGTSGTYEQFF

J gene: TRBJ1-2
V gene: TRBV29-1
clone size: .
D gene: TRBD1
CDR3 DNA: TGCAGTGCCATCAAGACAGGGAGTGATGGCTACACCTTC
CDR3 protein: CSAIKTGSDGYTF

J gene: TRBJ1-2
V gene: TRBV9
clone size: many
D gene: TRBD1
CDR3 DNA: TGTGCCAGCAGCACCTCAGGGGGCCGGGGCTACACCTTC
CDR3 protein: CASSTSGGRGYTF

J gene: TRBJ2-1
V gene: TRBV5-1
clone size: many
D gene: TRBD2
CDR3 DNA: TGCGCCAGCAGCTTGGGACTCCTAGCGGGGTACAATGAGCAGTTCTTC
CDR3 protein: CASSLGLLAGYNEQFF

J gene: TRBJ2-1
V gene: TRBV4-2
clone size: .
D gene: .
CDR3 DNA: TGTGCAAGCAGCCTGGGGGGCTGGATCTCCAATGAGCAGTTCTTC
CDR3 protein: CASSLGGWISNEQFF

J gene: TRBJ1-1
V gene: TRBV21-1
clone size: many
D gene: .
CDR3 DNA: TGTGCCAGCAGCAAAGAGGGGGCAGGGGGCACTGAAGCTTTCTTT
CDR3 protein: CASSKEGAGGTEAFF

J gene: TRBJ2-3
V gene: TRBV20-1
clone size: few
D gene: TRBD2
CDR3 DNA: TGCAGTGCTAGAGATGACAGACTAGCGGGGTTCACAGATACGCAGTATTTT
CDR3 protein: CSARDDRLAGFTDTQYF

J gene: TRBJ2-6
V gene: TRBV7-9
clone size: .
D gene: .
CDR3 DNA: TGTGCCAGCAGCTTAAGTTTTGGAAAAACAGGCTCCGGGGCCAACGTCCTGACTTTC
CDR3 protein: CASSLSFGKTGSGANVLTF

J gene: TRBJ1-1
V gene: TRBV6-5
clone size: many
D gene: .
CDR3 DNA: TGTGCCAGCAGCGGGGGGGGGAGGACTGAAGCTTTCTTT
CDR3 protein: CASSGGGRTEAFF

J gene: TRBJ1-2
V gene: TRBV29-1
clone size: many
D gene: TRBD1
CDR3 DNA: TGCAGCGTTGACGCCGGACAGGATCCAAGTTATGGCTACACCTTC
CDR3 protein: CSVDAGQDPSYGYTF

J gene: TRBJ1-5
V gene: TRBV7-8
clone size: many
D gene: .
CDR3 DNA: TGTGCCAGCAGCTTAGCGCCCTCACACAACGAGCCCCAGCATTTT
CDR3 protein: CASSLAPSHNEPQHF

J gene: TRBJ2-1
V gene: TRBV6-2/TRBV6-3
clone size: many
D gene: .
CDR3 DNA: TGTGCCAGCACTGACAAGGGAGACGTGGGTGAGCAGTTCTTC
CDR3 protein: CASTDKGDVGEQFF

J gene: TRBJ2-7
V gene: TRBV3-1
clone size: many
D gene: TRBD2
CDR3 DNA: TGTGCCAGCAGCCCGAGCGTTAGCGGGGGTTACGAGCAGTACTTC
CDR3 protein: CASSPSVSGGYEQYF

J gene: TRBJ1-4
V gene: TRBV3-1
clone size: many
D gene: TRBD1
CDR3 DNA: TGTGCCAGCAGCACCGGACAGGGACCTAATGAAAAACTGTTTTTT
CDR3 protein: CASSTGQGPNEKLFF

J gene: TRBJ1-2
V gene: TRBV7-8
clone size: many
D gene: TRBD1
CDR3 DNA: TGTGCCAGCAGTCCCGGGACAGGGGATTATGGCTACACCTTC
CDR3 protein: CASSPGTGDYGYTF

J gene: TRBJ2-7
V gene: TRBV27
clone size: .
D gene: TRBD2
CDR3 DNA: TGTGCCAGCAGTTCGCGGGGTACTAGCGGGAGTCTTTACGAGCAGTACTTC
CDR3 protein: CASSSRGTSGSLYEQYF

J gene: TRBJ2-7
V gene: TRBV7-2
clone size: many
D gene: TRBD2
CDR3 DNA: TGTGCCAGCACCCACCTAGCGGGAGGGAGGTACGAGCAGTACTTC
CDR3 protein: CASTHLAGGRYEQYF

J gene: TRBJ2-1
V gene: TRBV7-3
clone size: many
D gene: .
CDR3 DNA: TGTGCCAGCAGCTTGAGATCACCGGGGACCTACAATGAGCAGTTCTTC
CDR3 protein: CASSLRSPGTYNEQFF

J gene: TRBJ2-3
V gene: TRBV20-1
clone size: many
D gene: TRBD1
CDR3 DNA: TGCAGTGCTAGAGCCCGGGACAGGGGGAGCACAGATACGCAGTATTTT
CDR3 protein: CSARARDRGSTDTQYF

J gene: TRBJ1-4
V gene: TRBV5-1
clone size: many
D gene: .
CDR3 DNA: TGCGCCAGCAGCTCCTTGGTCGGGTCAGAAAAACTGTTTTTT
CDR3 protein: CASSSLVGSEKLFF

J gene: TRBJ1-1
V gene: TRBV12-3/TRBV12-4
clone size: many
D gene: TRBD1
CDR3 DNA: TGTGCCAGCAGTAACCCGGGGACAGGGAGAGCTTTCTTT
CDR3 protein: CASSNPGTGRAFF

J gene: TRBJ2-5
V gene: TRBV15
clone size: many
D gene: .
CDR3 DNA: TGTGCCACCAGCAGAGAGGGACCTTTCCCGGAGACCCAGTACTTC
CDR3 protein: CATSREGPFPETQYF

J gene: TRBJ1-2
V gene: TRBV20-1
clone size: many
D gene: TRBD1
CDR3 DNA: TGCAGTGCTAACACAGGACAGGGGGCCTATGGCTACACCTTC
CDR3 protein: CSANTGQGAYGYTF

J gene: TRBJ2-7
V gene: TRBV5-1
clone size: .
D gene: .
CDR3 DNA: TGCGCCAGCAGCTCAGGCTACGAGCAGTACTTC
CDR3 protein: CASSSGYEQYF

J gene: TRBJ2-5
V gene: TRBV15
clone size: many
D gene: .
CDR3 DNA: TGTGCCACCAACGGGCCCCGGACTGAGACCCAGTACTTC
CDR3 protein: CATNGPRTETQYF

J gene: TRBJ2-3
V gene: TRBV12-3/TRBV12-4
clone size: many
D gene: TRBD2
CDR3 DNA: TGTGCCAGCAGTTTACTAGCGGGGCTTGGAGATACGCAGTATTTT
CDR3 protein: CASSLLAGLGDTQYF

J gene: TRBJ2-5
V gene: TRBV7-3
clone size: many
D gene: .
CDR3 DNA: TGTGCCAGCAGCGCCGTGGGGGGCTTCGCGGAGACCCAGTACTTC
CDR3 protein: CASSAVGGFAETQYF

J gene: TRBJ2-5
V gene: TRBV7-8
clone size: many
D gene: .
CDR3 DNA: TGTGCCAGCAGCCCCTCAAGAGTTACAGAGACCCAGTACTTC
CDR3 protein: CASSPSRVTETQYF

J gene: TRBJ2-3
V gene: TRBV4-2
clone size: many
D gene: .
CDR3 DNA: TGTGCCAGCAGCCAAGAGATGTCGGCAGGTCTGTTAGATACGCAGTATTTT
CDR3 protein: CASSQEMSAGLLDTQYF

J gene: TRBJ2-1
V gene: TRBV10-3
clone size: many
D gene: .
CDR3 DNA: TGTGCCATCAGTGACGGACGGGAGCACAATGAGCAGTTCTTC
CDR3 protein: CAISDGREHNEQFF

J gene: TRBJ1-5
V gene: TRBV29-1
clone size: many
D gene: .
CDR3 DNA: TGCAGCGTGTCCTTGGGAGTTTCTAGCAATCAGCCCCAGCATTTT
CDR3 protein: CSVSLGVSSNQPQHF

J gene: TRBJ2-7
V gene: TRBV5-1
clone size: many
D gene: .
CDR3 DNA: TGCGCCAGCAGAGGAGGGGGCCTGCGGGAGCAGTACTTC
CDR3 protein: CASRGGGLREQYF

J gene: TRBJ2-3
V gene: TRBV14
clone size: many
D gene: .
CDR3 DNA: TGTGCCAGCAGCCAGCTCGGCCGGCCAAGCACAGATACGCAGTATTTT
CDR3 protein: CASSQLGRPSTDTQYF

J gene: TRBJ2-2
V gene: TRBV10-3
clone size: many
D gene: TRBD1
CDR3 DNA: TGTGCCATCAGTGACGACAGGGCGATGGGGGAGCTGTTTTTT
CDR3 protein: CAISDDRAMGELFF